Listed below are T cell receptor beta chains from one sample, sequenced in a study of T cells in tuberculosis. Method: immunoSEQ multiplex PCR; TCRdb's copy keeps in-frame clones and lacks some. Found here are roughly 92,000 clones, under 95% of them singletons; the top ten hold about 1.9%. The material sequenced was CD1b-GMM tetramer-negative cells sorted from PBMCs. The receptors derive from an adult woman with latent tuberculosis. CDR3s include the opening cysteine and the closing phenylalanine or tryptophan. D genes are given only for firm matches. Clone size is shown for a subset of rows, as once, few, many or a class of expanded clone.

J,V,size,D,DNA,CDR3
TRBJ1-3,TRBV19,.,.,TGTGCCAGTAGTATATGGGCCATCTCTGGAAACACCATATATTTT,CASSIWAISGNTIYF
TRBJ2-1,TRBV2,once,TRBD2,TGTGCCAGCACCAGGACTAGCGGGGGGGGGCTCTATGAGCAGTTCTTC,CASTRTSGGGLYEQFF
TRBJ2-3,TRBV15,once,TRBD2,TGTGCCACCAGCTTACTAGCGACAGATACGCAGTATTTT,CATSLLATDTQYF
TRBJ1-4,TRBV15,.,.,TGTGCCACCAGCACCGACCGGGCAACTAATGAAAAACTGTTTTTT,CATSTDRATNEKLFF
TRBJ2-3,TRBV29-1,.,.,TGCAGCGTTGTTGGGGGGACAGCCACAGATACGCAGTATTTT,CSVVGGTATDTQYF
TRBJ1-4,TRBV14,.,TRBD1,TGTGCCAGCAGCCCGACAGGGGGCAATGAAAAACTGTTTTTT,CASSPTGGNEKLFF
TRBJ2-6,TRBV23-1,once,.,TGCGCCAGCAGTCAAGTGGAGGGGGCCGGGGCCAACGTCCTGACTTTC,CASSQVEGAGANVLTF
TRBJ2-3,TRBV29-1,.,TRBD2,TGCAGCGTAAGCGGGGGGGCGTTAACAGATACGCAGTATTTT,CSVSGGALTDTQYF
TRBJ1-5,TRBV19,.,TRBD1,TGTGCCAGTAAGACAGGGTATAGCTATAGCAATCAGCCCCAGCATTTT,CASKTGYSYSNQPQHF
TRBJ2-1,TRBV27,few,TRBD2,TGTGCCAGCACGCGGCAAGGCGGGGGGAGAGATGAGCAGTTCTTC,CASTRQGGGRDEQFF
TRBJ1-2,TRBV6-5,.,TRBD1,TGTGCCAGCAGTTCGTACCGACAGGGGAGAGACTATGGCTACACCTTC,CASSSYRQGRDYGYTF
TRBJ1-1,TRBV7-9,.,.,TGTGCCAGCAGCATATTCACAGGGAACACTGAAGCTTTCTTT,CASSIFTGNTEAFF
TRBJ2-6,TRBV7-9,.,TRBD1,TGTGCCATCTTCTCCGGGACAGGGTTCTCTGGGGCCAACGTCCTGACTTTC,CAIFSGTGFSGANVLTF
TRBJ2-5,TRBV28,.,.,TGTGCCAGCAGTTCCTCCCCCCAAGAGACCCAGTACTTC,CASSSSPQETQYF
TRBJ1-1,TRBV19,.,.,TGTGCCAGTAGTATAGAATGGGCCAGTGAAGCTTTCTTT,CASSIEWASEAFF
TRBJ1-1,TRBV19,.,.,TGTGCCAGTACCGCGAACCCGGGGGGCGCGGGGGAAGCTTTCTTT,CASTANPGGAGEAFF
TRBJ2-3,TRBV19,.,.,TGTGCCAGTAGTATTGGAGGTCACACAGATACGCAGTATTTT,CASSIGGHTDTQYF
TRBJ2-7,TRBV19,.,TRBD1,TGTGCCAGTAACCCGGGACAGAGCCCCTACGAGCAGTACTTC,CASNPGQSPYEQYF
TRBJ1-3,TRBV10-3,.,.,TGTGCCATCGCGGAGGCCAGGGACTTACACACCATATATTTT,CAIAEARDLHTIYF
TRBJ2-5,TRBV30,.,.,TGTGCCTGGAGTGGCGGACCGGGGGGCCCTTCGGGGACCCAGTACTTC,CAWSGGPGGPSGTQYF
TRBJ1-2,TRBV7-2,.,TRBD1,TGTGCCAGCAGCTTAGGGACAGGGAGGAACTATGGCTACACCTTC,CASSLGTGRNYGYTF
TRBJ1-1,TRBV19,.,.,TGTGCCAGTAGTATACCGGGAGGGACTGAAGCTTTCTTT,CASSIPGGTEAFF
TRBJ2-7,TRBV2,.,TRBD1,TGTGCCAGCAGTGGCGACAGGGGTTTCGCCTACGAGCAGTACTTC,CASSGDRGFAYEQYF
TRBJ1-1,TRBV29-1,few,.,TGCAGCGGACGGGGGGTCACTGAAGCTTTCTTT,CSGRGVTEAFF
TRBJ1-1,TRBV18,.,.,TGTGCCAGCTCGTCTTCGAACACTGAAGCTTTCTTT,CASSSSNTEAFF
TRBJ2-5,TRBV5-1,.,.,TGCGCCAGCAACAGGACACCACAAGAGACCCAGTACTTC,CASNRTPQETQYF
TRBJ1-5,TRBV21-1,.,.,TGTGCCAGCAGCAAAGCGCTACGGGCTGAGGGAGGGCGGCAGCCCCAGCATTTT,CASSKALRAEGGRQPQHF
TRBJ1-6,TRBV5-1,.,TRBD1,TGCGCCAGCAGCCCCCTCGGGACAGGGGGTCCACCCCTCCACTTT,CASSPLGTGGPPLHF